This T cell receptor beta chain was identified in a study of OX40 agonist ivuxolimab in advanced cancers. On the study more broadly: Given to patients was ivuxolimab, an agonistic anti-OX40 (CD134) antibody. Broader study findings: On average, a greater number of expanded clones characterised CD8+ T cells relative to CD4+. Among the lowest peripheral clonal expansion occurred in 0.1-3.0 mg/kg partial responders.

Sampling times: baseline, cycle 4 day 1, cycle 7 day 1. On this clone itself: What it recognizes is unknown.

Produced via immunoSEQ multiplex PCR; TCRdb's table is partial and in-frame only. The data contain 70,000 or so clones, about nine tenths of them singletons. From germline, CDR1 is SGHDT and CDR2 YYEEEE. Trimming removed 2 bases from V and 2 bases from J; junction bases left unmatched: 5. The CDR3 extends over 15 amino acids. This receptor was obtained from an adult with an advanced solid tumor such as melanoma, head and neck, liver or kidney cancer. The J gene is TRBJ2-3, the V gene TRBV5-6, with TRBD2 identical over 7 bases. The material sequenced was CD4+ or CD8+ T cells sorted from blood, taken in a trial of the OX40 agonist ivuxolimab. This CDR3 reads CASSLSGVPTDTQYF. CDR3 coding DNA: TGTGCCAGCAGCTTAAGCGGGGTCCCCACAGATACGCAGTATTTT.